One and the same sample provided the 27 T cell receptor beta chains below, sequenced in a study of regulatory T cells in long-lasting Graves disease. Documented time point: persistent/refractory GD, antithyroid drugs over 5 years with positive TRAb. PBMC RNA served as the TCR library source. Library construction for TCR beta used iRepertoire HTBI primers and Arm-PCR of CDR3 regions. TCRdb analysed the multiplex PCR reads with MiXCR anew, one entry per CDR3 protein. The table lists around 510,000 distinct CDR3 sequences, about a fifth of them singletons. The specimen comprised peripheral blood mononuclear cells (PBMCs), sampled when the disease was refractory, from a patient treated with antithyroid drugs. These receptors all stem from a female donor with Graves disease.

This clonotype showed up many times. The V call is TRBV3-1, the J call TRBJ2-2, with D hard to call. This CDR3 contains 15 residues. Germline V gene sequence: CDR1 LGHDT, CDR2 YNNKEL (reference sequence). Deletions cut 3 bases from V and 0 bases from J, with 8 bases between. The CDR3 sequence: CASSHRKANTGELFF. The CDR3 coding sequence is TGTGCCAGCAGCCACCGCAAGGCGAACACCGGGGAGCTGTTTTTT.

This clonotype was seen ten or more times. This rearrangement joins TRBV11-2 to TRBJ2-5; 10 positions match TRBD1. Trimming removed 5 bases from V and 3 bases from J; junction bases left unmatched: 6. The CDR3 runs 15 residues. Germline CDR1 SGHAT, CDR2 FQNNGV. The CDR3 DNA reads as TGTGCCAGCAGCACCTTGACAGGGGGCGAAGAGACCCAGTACTTC. It encodes CASSTLTGGEETQYF.

Many counts were recorded for this clonotype. The CDR3 DNA follows: TGTGCCAGCAGTCCAGATTTAAGGGCAAGCAATCAGCCCCAGCATTTT. Amino acid sequence: CASSPDLRASNQPQHF. V usage is TRBV12-3 or TRBV12-4 and J usage is TRBJ1-5, with D unclear. The CDR3 length is 16 residues. The ends were cut back, 5 bases at V and 1 base at J, with 15 bases in the middle.

This clonotype was detected many times. V and J are TRBV18 and TRBJ2-7, with 8 positions matching TRBD1. Trimming cost V 0 bases and J 5 bases; bases outside gene matches: 9. This CDR3 region has 16 residues. CDR1 and CDR2 from the germline V gene are KGHSH and LQKENI. CDR3 sequence: CASSPPDRVDVNEQYF. For the CDR3, the DNA is TGTGCCAGCTCACCACCGGACAGGGTCGATGTTAACGAGCAGTACTTC.

V usage is TRBV28 and J usage is TRBJ2-7, with 12 bases identical to TRBD1. After removal of 11 bases from V and 5 bases from J, the junction contained 7 bases not matched to a gene. This CDR3 comprises 13 residues. Looked up from germline, CDR1 is MDHEN and CDR2 is SYDVKM. The CDR3 DNA follows: TGTGCCTACGGGGACAGGGGGCCCAACGAGCAGTACTTC. Amino acids: CAYGDRGPNEQYF.

Many counts were recorded for this clonotype. The chain has TRBV2 and TRBJ1-1, with TRBD1 identical over 8 bases. The ends lost 8 bases at V and 1 base at J; junction bases unmatched: 6. The CDR3 is 14 amino acids. Germline CDR1 reads SNHLY; CDR2 reads FYNNEI. CDR3 sequence reads: CASVFQGANTEAFF. DNA of the CDR3: TGTGCCAGCGTTTTCCAGGGGGCGAACACTGAAGCTTTCTTT.

This clonotype was seen a few times. The V call is TRBV6-1, the J call TRBJ1-1; maybe TRBD1 (5 bases). This CDR3 has 13 amino acids. Germline CDR1 MNHNS, CDR2 SASEGT. V was shortened by 5 bases and J by 6 bases, with 13 bases between the two germline ends. CDR3 loop: CASSMGGLPEAFF. CDR3 nucleotide sequence: TGTGCCAGCAGTATGGGGGGTTTACCTGAAGCTTTCTTT.

V usage is TRBV6-2 or TRBV6-3 and J usage is TRBJ2-5; 10 bases fit TRBD2. Germline CDR1 MNHEY, CDR2 SVGEGT. CDR3 length: 15 residues. V was pared by 7 bases and J by 2 bases, with 7 bases of the junction left unmatched. CDR3 in DNA: TGTGCCAGCAACCTGACTAGCGGGTGGCAAGAGACCCAGTACTTC. This encodes CASNLTSGWQETQYF.

In its sample, this clonotype was seen many times. V is TRBV20-1 and J is TRBJ2-7, with D perhaps matching TRBD1 (5 bases). V shed 6 bases and J shed 0 bases, with 12 bases lying between them. From germline, CDR1 is DFQATT and CDR2 SNEGSKA (reference sequence). There are 13 residues in the CDR3. This chain's CDR3 is CSADSPSSYEQYF. The CDR3 nucleotides read TGCAGTGCCGACAGTCCAAGCTCCTACGAGCAGTACTTC.

This clonotype was recorded once. This sequence joins TRBV7-2 and TRBJ2-1; TRBD2 agrees at 8 bases. This CDR3 has 13 amino acids. Trimming cost V 3 bases and J 10 bases; bases outside gene matches: 5. Germline assignment: CDR1 SGHTA and CDR2 FQGNSA. DNA of the CDR3: TGTGCCAGCAGCTTCAAACTAGCGGTCGAGCAGTTCTTC. It encodes CASSFKLAVEQFF. Supplemented by reference TRBV7-2 and TRBJ2-1, the full variable domain reads GAGVSQSPSNKVTEKGKDVELRCDPISGHTALYWYRQSLGQGLEFLIYFQGNSAPDKSGLPSDRFSAERTGGSVSTLTIQRTQQEDSAVYLCASSFKLAVEQFFGPGTRLTVL.

This clonotype has a count of ten or more. The rearrangement uses TRBV15 and TRBJ2-7; TRBD1 matches at 7 bases. The CDR3 is 16 residues long. Germline values: CDR1 LNHNV, CDR2 YYDKDF (reference sequence). V trimming: 6 bases; J trimming: 0 bases; junction bases outside the gene matches: 11. This CDR3 is CATRLYRDRTSYEQYF. For the CDR3, the DNA is TGTGCCACCAGACTTTACCGGGACAGAACCTCCTACGAGCAGTACTTC.

This sequence joins TRBV6-9 and TRBJ2-3; a possible D gene is TRBD1 (6 bases). Per germline, CDR1 MNHGY and CDR2 SVAAGI. The CDR3 runs to 16 residues. The V end lost 4 bases, the J end lost 2 bases, and 16 bases lay between the germline ends. CDR3: CASSLQGPYNTDTQYF. The CDR3 coding sequence is TGTGCCAGCAGTTTACAGGGTCCTTACAACACAGATACGCAGTATTTT.

There are many counts of this clonotype. V gene TRBV20-1 combines with J gene TRBJ2-7, with 8 nucleotides matching TRBD2. Germline CDR1 and CDR2: DFQATT and SNEGSKA (reference sequence). This CDR3 contains 14 residues. V trimming: 6 bases; J trimming: 3 bases; junction bases outside the gene matches: 10. The CDR3 bases are TGCAGTGCGCAGCAGCGGGAGAGTTTCTACGAGCAGTACTTC. It is translated as CSAQQRESFYEQYF.

The chain carries TRBV29-1 and TRBJ2-2; tentative D call: TRBD1 (6 bases). The germline gives CDR1 SQVTM, CDR2 ANQGSEA. The V and J ends lost 7 bases and 3 bases respectively, with 18 bases between them. This CDR3 comprises 15 residues. The CDR3 bases are TGCAGCGGCCGTGGGACACCCGCGGACACCGGGGAGCTGTTTTTT. This translates into CSGRGTPADTGELFF.

This clonotype was recorded a few times. CDR3 DNA sequence: TGTGCCAGCAGTTCGGGCTGGGACTACGAGCAGTACTTC. It is translated as CASSSGWDYEQYF. This chain joins TRBV6-5 and TRBJ2-7; D is uncertain. Germline V gene lookup returns CDR1 MNHEY and CDR2 SVGAGI. Trimming pared 4 bases from V and 3 bases from J, leaving 10 bases between. The CDR3 has 13 amino acids.

This clonotype was counted a few times. The chain carries TRBV4-1 and TRBJ2-5; 9 nucleotides match TRBD2. The CDR3 is 15 residues long. Germline-derived CDR1 and CDR2 are MGHRA and YSYEKL. V shed 1 base, J shed 5 bases, and the junction held 5 bases outside the gene matches. The CDR3 region has the DNA TGCGCCAGCAGCCAAGTCCTAGCGGGAATGGAGACCCAGTACTTC. It is translated as CASSQVLAGMETQYF.

In its sample, this clonotype was seen a few times. The chain joins TRBV6-2 or TRBV6-3 to TRBJ2-5; D may correspond to TRBD1 or TRBD2 (6 bases each). CDR1 is MNHEY, CDR2 SVGEGT, per germline. The CDR3 extends over 15 amino acids. V was shortened by 0 bases and J by 5 bases, with 13 bases between the two germline ends. Here the CDR3 DNA reads TGTGCCAGCAGTTACTCGAGGGGGGCGAGGGAGACCCAGTACTTC. This codes for CASSYSRGARETQYF.

About this clonotype itself: This clone may be a read error of a much larger clone one base away. V and J are TRBV7-9 and TRBJ2-6; D not certain. V was trimmed by 5 bases and J by 2 bases, leaving 16 bases between them. The CDR3 loop spans 17 amino acids. Germline loops: CDR1 SEHNR, CDR2 FQNEAQ (reference sequence). In DNA form, the CDR3 reads TGTGCCAGCAGCGCTGAGGCTGTTATTGCTGGGGCCAACGTCCTGACTTTC. Residues: CASSAEAVIAGANVLTF.

The chain joins TRBV5-5 to TRBJ2-2, with D perhaps matching TRBD1 (5 bases). The ends were cut back, 4 bases at V and 0 bases at J, with 10 bases in the middle. Germline CDR1 and CDR2: SGHKS and YYEKEE (reference sequence). This CDR3 has 15 amino acids. This chain's CDR3 is CASSQGPSNTGELFF. DNA for the CDR3: TGTGCCAGCAGCCAGGGCCCGTCGAACACCGGGGAGCTGTTTTTT. Variable domain in full (rest from reference TRBV5-5 and TRBJ2-2): DAGVTQSPTHLIKTRGQQVTLRCSPISGHKSVSWYQQVLGQGPQFIFQYYEKEERGRGNFPDRFSARQFPNYSSELNVNALLLGDSALYLCASSQGPSNTGELFFGEGSRLTVL.

The table lists this clonotype with many counts. The rearrangement uses TRBV2 and TRBJ1-5, with D possibly being TRBD1 (6 bases). The V end lost 6 bases, the J end lost 4 bases, and 10 bases lay between the germline ends. This CDR3 has 13 amino acids. The germline V gene encodes CDR1 SNHLY and CDR2 FYNNEI. CDR3 region: CASSRGTNQPQHF. CDR3 DNA: TGTGCCAGCAGCAGGGGCACGAATCAGCCCCAGCATTTT.

This clonotype was recorded many times. The chain carries TRBV5-1 and TRBJ2-7; D call uncertain. Germline values: CDR1 SGHRS, CDR2 YFSETQ. The V end was cut by 0 bases, the J end by 2 bases, with 9 bases between. This CDR3 contains 14 residues. The CDR3 bases are TGCGCCAGCAGCTTGGAGGCCAGACCCTACGAGCAGTACTTC. Translated, it gives CASSLEARPYEQYF.

The rearrangement uses TRBV25-1 and TRBJ1-5, with D tentatively TRBD1 (5 bases). The germline V gene encodes CDR1 MGHDK and CDR2 SYGVNS. This CDR3 contains 13 residues. The germline V and J ends were trimmed by 3 bases and 5 bases, with 8 bases remaining between them. In DNA form, the CDR3 reads TGTGCCAGCAGTGACTGGGGGGATCAGCCCCAGCATTTT. It specifies CASSDWGDQPQHF.

This clonotype was found many times. The chain combines TRBV6-9 with TRBJ2-5; tentative D call: TRBD1 (6 bases). The CDR3 runs 13 residues. V dropped 3 bases and J dropped 4 bases, with 9 bases sitting between them. The germline gives CDR1 MNHGY, CDR2 SVAAGI. CDR3 region: CASSYGRGETQYF. The CDR3 DNA sequence: TGTGCCAGCAGTTACGGCAGGGGAGAGACCCAGTACTTC.

This clonotype was seen a handful of times. The chain links TRBV10-3 to TRBJ2-2, with D maybe TRBD1 (6 bases). The CDR3 has 13 amino acids. Germline values: CDR1 ENHRY, CDR2 SYGVKD. V dropped 6 bases and J dropped 4 bases, with 9 bases sitting between them. CDR3 nucleotide sequence: TGTGCCATCAGATCACAGGGCACCGGGGAGCTGTTTTTT. It specifies CAIRSQGTGELFF.

This rearrangement joins TRBV12-3 or TRBV12-4 to TRBJ2-1; weak D call: TRBD2 (6 bases). The V gene lost 3 bases and the J gene lost 7 bases, with 19 bases spanning the gap. This CDR3 has 16 residues. CDR3 residues: CASSFRIWGLANEQFF. The DNA for the CDR3 is TGTGCCAGCAGTTTTAGAATTTGGGGACTGGCAAATGAGCAGTTCTTC.

This clonotype was seen many times. V and J are TRBV11-2 and TRBJ2-7; 7 nucleotides line up with TRBD1. Germline assignment: CDR1 SGHAT and CDR2 FQNNGV. The trim removed 0 bases at V and 5 bases at J, leaving 4 bases unmatched. This CDR3 has 14 amino acids. Written as DNA, the CDR3 is TGTGCCAGCAGCTTAGATCCAGGGGGTCACGAGCAGTACTTC. As protein: CASSLDPGGHEQYF. The whole variable domain, filled in from reference TRBV11-2 and TRBJ2-7, reads EAGVAQSPRYKIIEKRQSVAFWCNPISGHATLYWYQQILGQGPKLLIQFQNNGVVDDSQLPKDRFSAERLKGVDSTLKIQPAKLEDSAVYLCASSLDPGGHEQYFGPGTRLTVT.

The rearrangement joins TRBV2 to TRBJ2-3, with 13 bases fitting TRBD2. There are 15 residues in the CDR3. Germline V gene data show CDR1 as SNHLY and CDR2 as FYNNEI. Trimming took 6 bases from V and 8 from J; bases not matched to a gene: 8. CDR3 protein: CASRAGTSGTGTQYF. The DNA for the CDR3 is TGTGCCAGCAGGGCCGGGACTAGCGGGACGGGTACGCAGTATTTT.